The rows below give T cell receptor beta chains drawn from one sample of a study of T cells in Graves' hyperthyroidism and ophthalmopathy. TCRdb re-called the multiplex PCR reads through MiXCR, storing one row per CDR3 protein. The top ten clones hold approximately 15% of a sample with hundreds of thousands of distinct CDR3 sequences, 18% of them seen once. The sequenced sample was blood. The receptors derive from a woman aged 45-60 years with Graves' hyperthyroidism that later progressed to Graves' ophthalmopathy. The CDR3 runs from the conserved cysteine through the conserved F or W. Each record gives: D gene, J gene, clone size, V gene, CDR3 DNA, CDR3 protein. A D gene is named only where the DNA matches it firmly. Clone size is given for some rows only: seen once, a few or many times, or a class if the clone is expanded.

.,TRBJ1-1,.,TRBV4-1,TGCGCCAGCAGCCAAGAAGCGGTAGCGGGCACTGAAGCTTTCTTT,CASSQEAVAGTEAFF
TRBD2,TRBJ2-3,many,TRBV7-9,TGTGCCAGCAGCCAGGAACTAGCGGAGAGCCCAGATACGCAGTATTTT,CASSQELAESPDTQYF
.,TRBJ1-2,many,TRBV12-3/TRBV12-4,TGTGCCAGCAGTTTAGGGACATCCGGTATCGGCTACACCTTC,CASSLGTSGIGYTF
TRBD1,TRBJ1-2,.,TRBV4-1,TGCGCCAGCAGCCAAGATCAGGGGGGCCGAGGCGGCTACACCTTC,CASSQDQGGRGGYTF
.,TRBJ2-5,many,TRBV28,TGTGCCAGCAGTGACCTAGAGGACGGCTTTCGGCAAGAGACCCAGTACTTC,CASSDLEDGFRQETQYF
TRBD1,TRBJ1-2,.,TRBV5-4,TGTGCCAGCAGCTTGGGGAGGGACAGGGTTTGGTATGGCTACACCTTC,CASSLGRDRVWYGYTF
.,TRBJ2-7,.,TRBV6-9,TGTGCCAGCAGCTATTCCCCGGGACAATCCTACGAGCAGTACTTC,CASSYSPGQSYEQYF
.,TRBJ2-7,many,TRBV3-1,TGTGCCAGCAGCCATGGTTACGAGCAGTACTTC,CASSHGYEQYF
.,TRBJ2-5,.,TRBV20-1,TGCAGTGCTAGAAAGTCCGACCTCGCGAGGGAGACCCAGTACTTC,CSARKSDLARETQYF
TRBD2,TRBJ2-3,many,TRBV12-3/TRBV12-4,TGTGCCAGCAGTCCCCGCGGGGGGAGGACAGATACGCAGTATTTT,CASSPRGGRTDTQYF
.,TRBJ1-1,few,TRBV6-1,TGTGCCAGCAGTGAATCAGGGGCGAACACTGAAGCTTTCTTT,CASSESGANTEAFF
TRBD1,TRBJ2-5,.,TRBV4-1,TGCGCCAGCAGCCAAAGGGACAGGGGACTTCAAGAGACCCAGTACTTC,CASSQRDRGLQETQYF
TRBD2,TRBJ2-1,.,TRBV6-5,TGTGCCAGCAGTTACATGGGGGGGGGGGAGCAGTTCTTC,CASSYMGGGEQFF
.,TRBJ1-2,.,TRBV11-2,TGTGCCAGCAGCCGAATCGCGGGGGGAGGGGCGGATGGCTACACCTTC,CASSRIAGGGADGYTF
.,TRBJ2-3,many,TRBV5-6,TGTGCCAGCAGCGGATATTTAGATACGCAGTATTTT,CASSGYLDTQYF
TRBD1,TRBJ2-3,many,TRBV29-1,TGCAGCGTGGATGAGGACAGGGAGTCAGATACGCAGTATTTT,CSVDEDRESDTQYF
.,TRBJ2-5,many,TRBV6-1,TGTGCCAGCAGTGAACACCCCTCTGGGGAGACCCAGTACTTC,CASSEHPSGETQYF
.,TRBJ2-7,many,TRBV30,TGTGCCTGGAGCCCTGTAGGGGACGAGCAGTACTTC,CAWSPVGDEQYF
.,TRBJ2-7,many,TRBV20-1,TGCAGTGCTGCCTCGGGACACGAGCAGTACTTC,CSAASGHEQYF
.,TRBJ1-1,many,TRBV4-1,TGCGCCAGCAGCCATCCCGGGGAGCGGGGCGGGAACACTGAAGCTTTCTTT,CASSHPGERGGNTEAFF
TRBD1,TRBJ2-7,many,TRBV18,TGTGCCAGCTCCCAATCCGGGACAGGGACCCACGAGCAGTACTTC,CASSQSGTGTHEQYF
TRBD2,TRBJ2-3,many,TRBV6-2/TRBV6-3,TGTGCCAGCAAGAACGCTAGCGGGGGTAGCACAGATACGCAGTATTTT,CASKNASGGSTDTQYF
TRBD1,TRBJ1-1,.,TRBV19,TGTGCCAGTTGTCCACAGGGGGCGCACACTGAAGCTTTCTTT,CASCPQGAHTEAFF
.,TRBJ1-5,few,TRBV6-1,TGTGCCAGCAGTCCAGAGCCCCAGCATTTT,CASSPEPQHF
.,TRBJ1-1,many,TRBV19,TGTGCCAGCACCCAACACCCGAACACTGAAGCTTTCTTT,CASTQHPNTEAFF
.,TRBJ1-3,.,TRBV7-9,TGTGCCAGCAGCTTAGGGGTGGACACGGCCGAATTTACTGGAAACACCATATATTTT,CASSLGVDTAEFTGNTIYF
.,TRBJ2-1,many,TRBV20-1,TGCAGTGCTAGAGATCGGCTCCTACCCTACAATGAGCAGTTCTTC,CSARDRLLPYNEQFF
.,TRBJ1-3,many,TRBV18,TGTGCCAGCTCACCACGACAGCCTGGAAACACCATATATTTT,CASSPRQPGNTIYF
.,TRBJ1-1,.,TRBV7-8,TGTGCCAGCAGCCCAAAACAGGGTTTGGCTGAAGCTTTCTTT,CASSPKQGLAEAFF
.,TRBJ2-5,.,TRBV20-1,TGCAGTGCTAGAAGTTACAGAGAAGAGACCCAGTACTTC,CSARSYREETQYF
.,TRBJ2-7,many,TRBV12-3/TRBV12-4,TGTGCCAGCAGTTTCGCAGTCACCGAGCAGTACTTC,CASSFAVTEQYF
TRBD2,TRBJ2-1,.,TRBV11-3,TGTGCCAGCAGCTTCGCTAGCGGGGGGGCCTATGAGCAGTTCTTC,CASSFASGGAYEQFF
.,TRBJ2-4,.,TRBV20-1,TGCAGTGCTAGAGATTCCGCAGTAGCCAAAGACATTCAGTACTTC,CSARDSAVAKDIQYF
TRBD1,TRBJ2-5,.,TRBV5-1,TGCGCCAGCAGCTTGGGACCCCGGGACAGAAAAGAGACCCAGTACTTC,CASSLGPRDRKETQYF
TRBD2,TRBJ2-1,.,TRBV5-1,TGCGCCAGCAGCTCTAGCGCGGGAGGGACTTGGGGGAATGAGCAGTTCTTC,CASSSSAGGTWGNEQFF
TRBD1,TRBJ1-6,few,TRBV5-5,TGTGCCAGCAGCTTGGGAGGGGGCTATTCACCCCTCCACTTT,CASSLGGGYSPLHF
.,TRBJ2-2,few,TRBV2,TGTGCCAACACCCCAGGCCCCGGGGAGCTGTTTTTT,CANTPGPGELFF
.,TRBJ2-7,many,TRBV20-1,TGCAGTGCTAGACCAGAAGCGACCTACGAGCAGTACTTC,CSARPEATYEQYF
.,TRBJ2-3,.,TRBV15,TGTGCCACCAGCAGAGATCCGGGGGTTCTAGAGGGTACGCAGTATTTT,CATSRDPGVLEGTQYF
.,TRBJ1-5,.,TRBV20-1,TGCAGTTTGGGGGAAAGCAATCAGCCCCAGCATTTT,CSLGESNQPQHF
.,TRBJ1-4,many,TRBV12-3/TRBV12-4,TGTGCCAGCAGTTCCGCGCGTTCTAATGAAAAACTGTTTTTT,CASSSARSNEKLFF
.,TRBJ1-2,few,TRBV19,TGTGCCAGTAGTATCGGGGAACATGGCTACACCTTC,CASSIGEHGYTF
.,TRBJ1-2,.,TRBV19,TGTGCCAGTAGACAGGGTACGAACTATGGCTACACCTTC,CASRQGTNYGYTF
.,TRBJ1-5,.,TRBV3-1,TGTGTCATCAGCCAAGACCAGAGTCAGCCCCAGCATTTT,CVISQDQSQPQHF